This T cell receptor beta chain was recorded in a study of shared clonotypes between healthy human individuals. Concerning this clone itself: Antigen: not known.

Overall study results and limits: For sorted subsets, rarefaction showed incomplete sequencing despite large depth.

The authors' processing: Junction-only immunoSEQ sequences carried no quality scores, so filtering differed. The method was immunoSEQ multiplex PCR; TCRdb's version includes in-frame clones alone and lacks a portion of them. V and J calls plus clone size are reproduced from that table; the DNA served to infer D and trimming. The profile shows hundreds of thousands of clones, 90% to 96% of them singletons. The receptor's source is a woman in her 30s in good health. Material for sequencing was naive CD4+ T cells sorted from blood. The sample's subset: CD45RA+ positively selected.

For the CDR3, the DNA is TGTGCCAGCAGCTCTAGAACGGGTTCTGGGGCCAACGTCCTGACTTTC. This translates into CASSSRTGSGANVLTF. V gene TRBV9 combines with J gene TRBJ2-6, with D unclear. This CDR3 comprises 16 residues. CDR1 is SGDLS, CDR2 YYNGEE, per germline. The germline V and J ends were trimmed by 4 bases and 1 base, with 12 bases remaining between them.